The 21 T cell receptor beta chains in this list originate from one sample, sequenced in a study of human T cells and chemical hapten exposure (dated by TCRdb to about 2021). This specimen's time point label, per the study, means: healthy volunteer bleed at 2 weeks. Total RNA was extracted from unfractionated whole blood that had been collected in Tempus Blood RNA tubes. The protocol used for the library was RACE. Sequencing was performed on a NextSeq 500. Starting from the raw public reads, TCRdb applied fastp trimming at Q25, assembled clones with MiXCR and retained in-frame beta chains. Rows matching on CDR3 protein sequence are summarized as one entry with the most common DNA and genes. This sample has approximately 44,000 distinct CDR3 sequences in its table, and 3.5% to 4.5% of those were observed once. The ten largest clones represent roughly 6% of the sample. Sequenced: whole blood. These receptors originate from a human donor in good health. Some clones in this sample may be carry-over from other donors' samples.

This clonotype was seen ten or more times. The rearrangement joins TRBV13 to TRBJ1-2; weak D call: TRBD1 (6 bases). The CDR3 loop spans 14 amino acids. CDR1 PRHDT and CDR2 FYEKMQ come from the germline V gene (reference sequence). V dropped 7 bases and J dropped 8 bases, with 20 bases sitting between them. As DNA, the CDR3 is TGTGCCAGCAATGAGGGGGTCCTCACTAGCGGCTACACCTTC. Translated, it gives CASNEGVLTSGYTF.

This clonotype was recorded many times. The V and J genes are TRBV14 and TRBJ2-7, with 8 bases aligning to TRBD1. Germline V lookup: CDR1 SGHDN, CDR2 FVKESK. The CDR3 is made up of 13 amino acids. J lost 6 bases, V lost 1 base, and 2 bases had no gene match. CDR3 nucleotide sequence: TGTGCCAGCAGCCAAGCGGGGACAGGCGAGCAGTACTTC. Its translation: CASSQAGTGEQYF.

This chain joins TRBV11-3 and TRBJ2-5, with 11 bases that match TRBD1. V dropped 4 bases and J dropped 7; count of bases not matched to a gene: 8. CDR1 is SGHNT and CDR2 is YENEEA in the germline V gene. The CDR3 totals 15 residues. This CDR3 reads CASSSDRGRSGTQYF. The CDR3 DNA follows: TGTGCCAGCAGCTCGGACAGGGGGCGCAGTGGGACCCAGTACTTC.

This clonotype was detected many times. Here the CDR3 reads CASSLSIAGQTYEQYF. In DNA, the CDR3 is TGTGCCAGCAGTTTATCGATAGCGGGACAGACCTACGAGCAGTACTTC. The rearrangement links TRBV27 to TRBJ2-7; D possibly corresponds to TRBD2 (8 bases). This CDR3 is built from 16 residues. Germline V gene lookup returns CDR1 MNHEY and CDR2 SMNVEV (reference sequence). The V and J ends lost 0 bases and 2 bases respectively, with 14 bases between them.

This clonotype was counted many times. The gene calls are TRBV30 and TRBJ2-7; D might be TRBD1 (6 bases). The CDR3 runs to 13 residues. Germline CDR1 GTSNPN, CDR2 SVGIG (reference sequence). V lost 3 bases and J lost 3, with 12 bases in between. CDR3 loop: CAWRGQGFYEQYF. CDR3 in DNA: TGTGCCTGGAGGGGGCAGGGGTTCTACGAGCAGTACTTC.

The chain has TRBV7-9 and TRBJ1-5, with a tentative D call TRBD1 (5 bases). The length of the CDR3 is 15 residues. Germline values: CDR1 SEHNR, CDR2 FQNEAQ (reference sequence). Deletions cut 4 bases from V and 6 bases from J, with 16 bases between. The CDR3 DNA reads as TGTGCCAGCAGCTCCTTATCTCAGGGTGGTCAGCCCCAGCATTTT. The encoded protein is CASSSLSQGGQPQHF. The variable domain in full, completed from reference TRBV7-9 and TRBJ1-5, reads DTGVSQNPRHKITKRGQNVTFRCDPISEHNRLYWYRQTLGQGPEFLTYFQNEAQLEKSRLLSDRFSAERPKGSFSTLEIQRTEQGDSAMYLCASSSLSQGGQPQHFGDGTRLSIL.

Ten or more counts support this clonotype. CDR3 region: CASSYGMHEQFF. CDR3 bases: TGTGCCAGCAGTTATGGGATGCATGAGCAGTTCTTC. The V call is TRBV27, the J call TRBJ2-1; D gene uncertain. V shed 4 bases and J shed 8 bases, with 9 bases lying between them. This CDR3 has 12 residues. Germline V gene data show CDR1 as MNHEY and CDR2 as SMNVEV (reference sequence).

There are a few counts of this clonotype. V and J are TRBV6-5 and TRBJ2-5, with D tentatively TRBD2 (6 bases). Germline V CDR1 and CDR2: MNHEY, SVGAGI. Trimming left V 2 bases short and J 5 bases short, with 15 bases between. This CDR3 spans 15 amino acids. The CDR3 spells CASSYGGKGWETQYF. CDR3 sequence (DNA): TGTGCCAGCAGTTACGGCGGGAAAGGGTGGGAGACCCAGTACTTC.

Many counts were recorded for this clonotype. The J gene is TRBJ1-2, the V gene TRBV6-1; D remains unclear. The CDR3 totals 14 residues. With 5 bases removed from V and 4 bases from J, the gap between germline ends came to 14 bases. Germline CDR1 MNHNS, CDR2 SASEGT. The CDR3 coding sequence is TGTGCCAGCAGTCACCCCCAGAGTTCCTATGGCTACACCTTC. This translates into CASSHPQSSYGYTF.

This clonotype has ten or more counts. V is TRBV14 and J is TRBJ2-1; no clear D. From germline, CDR1 is SGHDN and CDR2 FVKESK. V was clipped by 0 bases and J by 9 bases, with 9 bases between them. CDR3 length: 13 amino acids. CDR3 DNA: TGTGCCAGCAGCCAAGATATCGCCCGTGAGCAGTTCTTC. This gives the protein CASSQDIAREQFF.

This clonotype has ten or more counts. This chain joins TRBV7-9 and TRBJ1-3; D gene ambiguous. The CDR3 extends over 12 amino acids. Germline-derived CDR1 and CDR2 are SEHNR and FQNEAQ (reference sequence). The ends were cut back, 3 bases at V and 7 bases at J, with 7 bases in the middle. The chain's CDR3 is CASSFGSNTIYF. The CDR3 nucleotides are TGTGCCAGCAGCTTTGGTAGCAACACCATATATTTT.

This clonotype was detected many times. This chain links TRBV5-1 with TRBJ2-7; D gene unclear. The CDR3 sequence is 14 residues long. Germline CDR1 and CDR2: SGHRS and YFSETQ. The V end was cut by 0 bases, the J end by 0 bases, with 7 bases between. CDR3 in DNA: TGCGCCAGCAGCTTGGATAGGACCTCCTACGAGCAGTACTTC. Protein sequence: CASSLDRTSYEQYF.

This clonotype was seen ten or more times. The chain combines TRBV6-5 with TRBJ2-1, with a tentative D call TRBD2 (5 bases). The CDR3 consists of 14 residues. The germline CDR1 and CDR2 sequences are MNHEY and SVGAGI. V shed 6 bases and J shed 10 bases, with 19 bases lying between them. CDR3 bases: TGTGCCAGCAGCCTTGAGGGAGTCGGTCAAGAGCAGTTCTTC. This gives the protein CASSLEGVGQEQFF.

V usage is TRBV14 and J usage is TRBJ1-1; no firm D call. This CDR3 comprises 12 residues. The germline gives CDR1 SGHDN, CDR2 FVKESK. The V end lost 1 base, the J end lost 7 bases, and 7 bases lay between the germline ends. The CDR3 loop reads CASSQARREAFF. The CDR3 DNA follows: TGTGCCAGCAGCCAAGCCCGACGTGAAGCTTTCTTT.

This clonotype has only a few counts. The rearrangement links TRBV9 to TRBJ2-3; 10 bases fit TRBD2. This CDR3 spans 15 amino acids. V was clipped by 4 bases and J by 7 bases; unmatched bases: 9. CDR1 and CDR2 from the germline V gene are SGDLS and YYNGEE. The CDR3 reads CASSHPGLALHTQYF. As DNA, the CDR3 is TGTGCCAGCAGCCATCCGGGACTAGCGCTACATACGCAGTATTTT.

This clonotype occurred a few times. CDR3 sequence reads: CASQTSEYEQYF. The CDR3 DNA is TGCGCCAGCCAGACTAGCGAGTACGAGCAGTACTTC. The rearrangement uses TRBV10-2 and TRBJ2-7, with 8 bases aligning to TRBD2. Germline lookup yields CDR1 WSHSY and CDR2 SAAADI. This CDR3 is 12 amino acids long. After removal of 8 bases from V and 4 bases from J, the junction contained 4 bases not matched to a gene.

The chain has TRBV3-1 and TRBJ2-5, with 7 nucleotides matching TRBD2. The CDR3 covers 17 residues. CDR1 and CDR2 from the germline V gene are LGHDT and YNNKEL (reference sequence). V was clipped by 0 bases and J by 5 bases; unmatched bases: 12. In DNA, the CDR3 is TGTGCCAGCAGCCAAGATGGCCCAGCCGGGAGGATGGAGACCCAGTACTTC. Its protein product is CASSQDGPAGRMETQYF.

This chain uses TRBV12-3 or TRBV12-4 with TRBJ2-1; TRBD1 aligns across 12 bases. This CDR3 is 15 amino acids long. Trimming cost V 6 bases and J 7 bases; bases outside gene matches: 7. CDR3 residues: CASSPQGQGANEQFF. The CDR3 DNA reads TGTGCCAGCAGCCCCCAGGGACAGGGGGCTAATGAGCAGTTCTTC.

This clonotype was counted between two and nine times. The rearrangement uses TRBV11-2 and TRBJ2-6, with 12 bases matching TRBD1. Germline assignment: CDR1 SGHAT and CDR2 FQNNGV. Losses at the gene ends were 5 bases for V and 4 bases for J; bases not matched to a gene: 12. This CDR3 region has 19 residues. CDR3 amino acids: CASSNPPGQGARGANVLTF. CDR3 nucleotide sequence: TGTGCCAGCAGCAATCCCCCGGGACAGGGGGCGAGAGGGGCCAACGTCCTGACTTTC.

This clonotype was detected many times. The rearrangement joins TRBV4-2 to TRBJ1-5, with D unclear. This CDR3 is 14 amino acids long. Germline CDR1 LGHNA, CDR2 YNFKEQ. Between the trimmed V and J ends, which lost 0 bases and 6 bases, there was a span of 9 bases. The CDR3 is CASSQDEGFQPQHF. The CDR3, as DNA: TGTGCCAGCAGCCAAGATGAAGGGTTTCAGCCCCAGCATTTT.

This clonotype has at least ten counts. The chain recombines TRBV7-6 with TRBJ1-5; possible D gene TRBD1, 6 bases. The CDR3 length is 15 residues. CDR1 SGHVS and CDR2 FNYEAQ come from the germline V gene. The V end was cut by 2 bases, the J end by 4 bases, with 12 bases between. CDR3 protein: CASSLMEGENQPQHF. CDR3 nucleotides: TGTGCCAGCAGCTTAATGGAGGGGGAGAATCAGCCCCAGCATTTT.